This T cell receptor (beta chain) was obtained from a study of graft-versus-host responses after intestinal transplantation. Across the study: Each transplant was multivisceral, liver-intestinal, or isolated intestinal. Every recipient had anti-thymocyte globulin induction and about three years of tacrolimus plus steroids. Study-level results: Ileal or blood samples showed some GvH clones first, and such clones were also found in recipient marrow. Peak GvH clone levels in circulation were associated with early post-transplant HvG declines.

V gave up 1 base and J gave up 1 base, with 4 bases separating them. Germline-derived CDR1 and CDR2 are KGHSH and LQKENI. The CDR3 runs 13 residues. As regards this clone: The antigen remains undetermined.

Lymphocytes (intraepithelial and lamina propria) were released by processing the graft tissue. Clones were read by immunoSEQ multiplex PCR, and TCRdb kept only the in-frame ones, dropping some. There are some 15,000 clones in the sample; under 85% occur only once, and about 8% lies in the top ten. The chain couples TRBV18 to TRBJ1-1; D unclear. The receptor was derived from a human patient who received an intestinal transplant, so some T cells may come from the graft donor. Source: ileum tissue, taken around 470 days after intestinal transplant. CDR3 residues: CASSPLENTEAFF. For the CDR3, the DNA is TGTGCCAGCTCACCACTAGAGAACACTGAAGCTTTCTTT.